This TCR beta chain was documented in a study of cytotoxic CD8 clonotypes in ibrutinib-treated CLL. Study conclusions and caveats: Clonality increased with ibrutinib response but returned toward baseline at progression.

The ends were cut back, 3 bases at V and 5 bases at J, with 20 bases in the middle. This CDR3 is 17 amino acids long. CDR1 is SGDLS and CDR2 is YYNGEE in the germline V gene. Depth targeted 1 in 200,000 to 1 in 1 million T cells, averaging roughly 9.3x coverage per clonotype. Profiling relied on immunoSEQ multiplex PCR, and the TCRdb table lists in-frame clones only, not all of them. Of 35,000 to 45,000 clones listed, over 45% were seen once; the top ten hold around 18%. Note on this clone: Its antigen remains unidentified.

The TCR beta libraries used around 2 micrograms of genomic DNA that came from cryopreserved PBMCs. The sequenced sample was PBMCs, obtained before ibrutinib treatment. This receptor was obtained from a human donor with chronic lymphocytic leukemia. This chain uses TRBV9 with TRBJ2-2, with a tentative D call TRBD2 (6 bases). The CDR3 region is CASSGLGQGGRTGELFF. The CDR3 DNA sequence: TGTGCCAGCAGCGGACTAGGGCAGGGCGGACGGACCGGGGAGCTGTTTTTT.